The 16 T cell receptor beta chains presented below share a single source sample, sequenced in a study of cytomegalovirus exposure and HLA in healthy donors. The primer mix had 60 Vbeta and 13 Jbeta primers. Measured with immunoSEQ multiplex PCR; TCRdb has only the in-frame clones, and not every one. The sample lists 150,000 or so clones, roughly 90% occurring once. The sequenced material came from PBMCs. The source of these receptors is a woman aged 18-35 years in good health and CMV-seronegative.

This chain uses TRBV18 with TRBJ1-3; 8 bases line up with TRBD1. V lost 6 bases to trimming and J lost 3 bases; unmatched junction nucleotides: 10. CDR1 is KGHSH and CDR2 is LQKENI in the germline V gene. The CDR3 loop spans 16 amino acids. DNA of the CDR3: TGTGCCAGCTCGCGGGGGACAGGAATTGTTGGAAACACCATATATTTT. Translation gives CASSRGTGIVGNTIYF.

CDR3 sequence (DNA): TGTGCCATTCGACAGATGAGCTCCTACGAGCAGTACTTC. Amino acids: CAIRQMSSYEQYF. The V call is TRBV28, the J call TRBJ2-7; TRBD1 is a possible D gene (5 bases). The V end lost 10 bases, the J end lost 0 bases, and 13 bases lay between the germline ends. Germline loops: CDR1 MDHEN, CDR2 SYDVKM. The CDR3 is 13 amino acids.

This clone was picked up a small number of times. The chain combines TRBV6-1 with TRBJ2-1, with D possibly matching TRBD1 (5 bases). The germline CDR1 and CDR2 sequences are MNHNS and SASEGT. The CDR3 runs 14 residues. Between the trimmed V and J ends, which lost 7 bases and 0 bases, there was a span of 10 bases. The CDR3 region has the DNA TGTGCCAGCACCAGACAGAGCTCCTACAATGAGCAGTTCTTC. It specifies CASTRQSSYNEQFF.

The chain uses TRBV19 and TRBJ1-1; D perhaps matches TRBD1 (6 bases). The germline gives CDR1 LNHDA, CDR2 SQIVND (reference sequence). The CDR3 length is 13 residues. Trimming removed 11 bases at V and 0 bases at J, with 13 bases between. The CDR3 DNA reads as TGTGCCGGATCGGACAGAATGAACACTGAAGCTTTCTTT. Its translation: CAGSDRMNTEAFF.

V is TRBV6-1 and J is TRBJ2-5; D might be TRBD2 (6 bases). The V and J ends lost 6 bases and 5 bases respectively, with 25 bases between them. The CDR3 totals 17 residues. CDR1 is MNHNS and CDR2 is SASEGT in the germline V gene. The CDR3 nucleotides read TGTGCCAGCAGGGAAAACCTAGCGAACCCCCGCTCGGAGACCCAGTACTTC. Protein sequence: CASRENLANPRSETQYF.

The CDR3: CASTEGSGDYGYTF. CDR3 nucleotide sequence: TGTGCCAGCACCGAAGGATCAGGGGACTATGGCTACACCTTC. The J gene is TRBJ1-2, the V gene TRBV2; the D gene is possibly TRBD1 (6 bases). Deletions cut 7 bases from V and 3 bases from J, with 15 bases between. This CDR3 region has 14 residues. Germline V gene data show CDR1 as SNHLY and CDR2 as FYNNEI.

The chain is built from TRBV2 and TRBJ1-6, with 11 positions matching TRBD1. CDR3 length equals 15 residues. CDR1 and CDR2 (germline): SNHLY, FYNNEI. Trimming took 6 bases from V and 7 from J; bases not matched to a gene: 5. DNA of the CDR3: TGTGCCAGCAGGGCCGGGACAGGGGGGAATTCACCCCTCCACTTT. This encodes CASRAGTGGNSPLHF.

The CDR3 loop is CASSPTGGWGELFF. CDR3 bases: TGTGCCAGCAGCCCGACAGGGGGCTGGGGGGAGCTGTTTTTT. The rearrangement uses TRBV7-9 and TRBJ2-2, with TRBD1 identical over 10 bases. J gave up 8 bases and V 5 bases, and 5 bases lay outside the gene matches. CDR3 length: 14 amino acids. Germline-derived CDR1 and CDR2 are SEHNR and FQNEAQ (reference sequence).

This clone was counted once. The chain employs TRBV6-6 and TRBJ2-1; 8 bases fit TRBD2. The CDR3 length is 15 residues. The ends lost 9 bases at V and 3 bases at J; junction bases unmatched: 10. Germline loops: CDR1 MNHNY, CDR2 SVGAGI (reference sequence). CDR3 protein: CASLRSGDDYNEQFF. CDR3 coding DNA: TGTGCCAGTTTACGTAGCGGGGACGACTACAATGAGCAGTTCTTC.

The V call is TRBV4-2, the J call TRBJ2-4, with TRBD2 matching over 10 bases. The CDR3 is 16 amino acids. V was pared by 10 bases and J by 3 bases, with 12 bases of the junction left unmatched. The germline V gene has CDR1 LGHNA and CDR2 YNFKEQ. This CDR3 reads CATSGTSAGGKNIQYF. CDR3 nucleotide sequence: TGTGCCACCTCCGGGACTAGCGCGGGGGGCAAAAACATTCAGTACTTC.

V usage is TRBV6-1 and J usage is TRBJ1-1, with 7 bases identical to TRBD1. V trimming: 2 bases; J trimming: 3 bases; junction bases outside the gene matches: 3. CDR1 and CDR2 from the germline V gene are MNHNS and SASEGT. The CDR3 contains 14 residues. The CDR3 spells CASSENRGYTEAFF. The CDR3 coding sequence is TGTGCCAGCAGTGAAAACAGGGGATACACTGAAGCTTTCTTT.

The chain joins TRBV7-6 to TRBJ2-2, with TRBD2 matching 8 bases. CDR3 size: 14 residues. CDR1 is SGHVS, CDR2 FNYEAQ, per germline. V was clipped by 6 bases and J by 6 bases; unmatched bases: 6. CDR3 in DNA: TGTGCCAGCAGGGCGGGGGGTAGCTCCGGGGAGCTGTTTTTT. Translating gives CASRAGGSSGELFF. The full variable domain, its missing parts supplied by reference TRBV7-6 and TRBJ2-2, is GAGVSQSPRYKVTKRGQDVALRCDPISGHVSLYWYRQALGQGPEFLTYFNYEAQQDKSGLPNDRFSAERPEGSISTLTIQRTEQRDSAMYRCASRAGGSSGELFFGEGSRLTVL.

The chain combines TRBV5-1 with TRBJ2-5; 12 bases agree with TRBD2. Per the germline V gene, CDR1 is SGHRS and CDR2 is YFSETQ. This CDR3 contains 16 residues. V lost 0 bases, J lost 0 bases, and 0 bases stayed unmatched. The CDR3 spells CASSLGLAGDQETQYF. The CDR3 DNA sequence: TGCGCCAGCAGCTTGGGACTAGCGGGGGACCAAGAGACCCAGTACTTC.

DNA of the CDR3: TGTGCCAGCAGCTTAGTAGGACAGGCGAAGCAGTACTTC. Translating gives CASSLVGQAKQYF. This chain connects TRBV7-9 to TRBJ2-7, with 7 bases lining up with TRBD1. Losses at the gene ends were 1 base for V and 8 bases for J; bases not matched to a gene: 5. The V gene's germline CDR1 is SEHNR and CDR2 FQNEAQ (reference sequence). CDR3 length: 13 residues. The whole variable domain, remainder taken from reference TRBV7-9 and TRBJ2-7, is DTGVSQNPRHKITKRGQNVTFRCDPISEHNRLYWYRQTLGQGPEFLTYFQNEAQLEKSRLLSDRFSAERPKGSFSTLEIQRTEQGDSAMYLCASSLVGQAKQYFGPGTRLTVT.

The chain employs TRBV28 and TRBJ2-7, with 9 bases matching TRBD2. Trimming at V came to 6 bases and at J to 4 bases, leaving 16 bases not matched to a gene. CDR3 length: 17 amino acids. Germline V gives CDR1 MDHEN, CDR2 SYDVKM. CDR3 in amino acids: CASSLKALAGLVYEQYF. Written as DNA, the CDR3 is TGTGCCAGCAGCCTAAAAGCCCTAGCGGGACTCGTGTACGAGCAGTACTTC.

The chain has TRBV27 and TRBJ2-7, with 8 nucleotides matching TRBD1. This CDR3 has 14 amino acids. The germline V gene encodes CDR1 MNHEY and CDR2 SMNVEV (reference sequence). The J segment lost 1 base and the V segment lost 6 bases, leaving 5 bases of the junction unmatched. CDR3 coding DNA: TGTGCCAGCAGCCACGGACAGGGTTCCTACGAGCAGTACTTC. It specifies CASSHGQGSYEQYF.